Reported below is one T cell receptor (beta chain). The data are from a study of shared clonotypes between healthy human individuals. The V segment lost 4 bases and the J segment 5 bases; nucleotides outside the gene matches: 9. There are 15 residues in the CDR3. Looked up from germline, CDR1 is MGHDK and CDR2 is SYGVNS. The protocol was immunoSEQ multiplex PCR, while the TCRdb copy is restricted to in-frame clones and leaves out a portion. This sample yields around 480,000 clones, of which about three quarters are seen a single time; around 13% belongs to the top ten. The clonotype originates from a woman in her thirties or forties in good health. Some clones in this sample may be carry-over from other donors' samples. The J gene is TRBJ2-5, the V gene TRBV25-1, with 8 bases aligning to TRBD1. The specimen sequenced was PBMCs. The CDR3, as DNA: TGTGCCAGCAGTGGTAGACAGGGGTCCCAGGAGACCCAGTACTTC. Amino acid sequence: CASSGRQGSQETQYF. Full variable domain (missing parts from reference TRBV25-1 and TRBJ2-5): EADIYQTPRYLVIGTGKKITLECSQTMGHDKMYWYQQDPGMELHLIHYSYGVNSTEKGDLSSESTVSRIRTEHFPLTLESARPSHTSQYLCASSGRQGSQETQYFGPGTRLLVL.